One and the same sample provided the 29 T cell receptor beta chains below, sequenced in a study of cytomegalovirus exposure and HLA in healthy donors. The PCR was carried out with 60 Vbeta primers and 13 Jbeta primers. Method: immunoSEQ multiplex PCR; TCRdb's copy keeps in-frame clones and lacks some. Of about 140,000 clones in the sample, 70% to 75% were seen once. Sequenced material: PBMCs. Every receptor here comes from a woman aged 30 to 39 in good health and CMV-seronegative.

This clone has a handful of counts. The CDR3, as DNA: TGTGCCAGCAGCTCGTTGGGAGCAAATCAGCCCCAGCATTTT. As protein: CASSSLGANQPQHF. The chain links TRBV7-9 to TRBJ1-5; D unclear. Germline CDR1 SEHNR, CDR2 FQNEAQ (reference sequence). Trimming took 4 bases from V and 4 from J, leaving 11 bases between them. The CDR3 contains 14 residues.

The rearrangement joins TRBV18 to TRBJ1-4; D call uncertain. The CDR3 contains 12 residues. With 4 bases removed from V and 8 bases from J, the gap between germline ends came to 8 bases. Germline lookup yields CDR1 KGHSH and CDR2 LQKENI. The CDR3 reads CASSRDNEKLFF. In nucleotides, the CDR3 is TGTGCCAGCTCACGAGATAACGAAAAACTGTTTTTT.

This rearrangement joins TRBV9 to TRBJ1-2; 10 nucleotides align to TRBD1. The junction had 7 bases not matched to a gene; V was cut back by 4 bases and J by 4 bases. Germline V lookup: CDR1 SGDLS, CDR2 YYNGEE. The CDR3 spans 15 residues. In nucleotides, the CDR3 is TGTGCCAGCAGCCGCCGGGACAGGGGCTTCTATGGCTACACCTTC. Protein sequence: CASSRRDRGFYGYTF.

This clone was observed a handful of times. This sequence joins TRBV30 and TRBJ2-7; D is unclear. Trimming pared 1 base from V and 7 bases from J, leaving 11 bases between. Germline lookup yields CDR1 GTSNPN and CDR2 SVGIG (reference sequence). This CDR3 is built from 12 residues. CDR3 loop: CAWSGGPQEQYF. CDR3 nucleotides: TGTGCCTGGAGTGGAGGCCCTCAGGAGCAGTACTTC.

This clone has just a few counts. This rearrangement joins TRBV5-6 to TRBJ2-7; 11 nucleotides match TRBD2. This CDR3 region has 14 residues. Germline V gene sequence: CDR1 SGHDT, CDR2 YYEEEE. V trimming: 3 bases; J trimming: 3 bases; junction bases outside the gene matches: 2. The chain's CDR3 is CASSSLAGGYEQYV. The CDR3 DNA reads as TGTGCCAGCAGCTCTCTAGCGGGGGGCTACGAGCAGTACGTC.

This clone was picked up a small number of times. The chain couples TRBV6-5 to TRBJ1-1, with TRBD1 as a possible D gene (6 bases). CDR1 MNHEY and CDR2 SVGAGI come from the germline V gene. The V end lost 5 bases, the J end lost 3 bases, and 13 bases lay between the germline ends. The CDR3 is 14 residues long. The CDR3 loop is CASSEEDSYTEAFF. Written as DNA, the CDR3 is TGTGCCAGCAGTGAAGAGGACAGTTACACTGAAGCTTTCTTT.

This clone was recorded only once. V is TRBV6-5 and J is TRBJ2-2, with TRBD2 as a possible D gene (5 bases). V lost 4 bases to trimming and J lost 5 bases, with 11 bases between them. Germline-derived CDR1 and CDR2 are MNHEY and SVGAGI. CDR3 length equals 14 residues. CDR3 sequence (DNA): TGTGCCAGCAGTTCTTCCTGGGAGACCGGGGAGCTGTTTTTT. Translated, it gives CASSSSWETGELFF.

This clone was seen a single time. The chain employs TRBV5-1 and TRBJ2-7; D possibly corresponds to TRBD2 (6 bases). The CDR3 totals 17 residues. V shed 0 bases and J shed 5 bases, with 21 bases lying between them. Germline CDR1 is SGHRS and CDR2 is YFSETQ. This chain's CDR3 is CASSLGGTSYPHNEQYF. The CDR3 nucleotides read TGCGCCAGCAGCTTGGGCGGGACTTCCTACCCCCACAACGAGCAGTACTTC.

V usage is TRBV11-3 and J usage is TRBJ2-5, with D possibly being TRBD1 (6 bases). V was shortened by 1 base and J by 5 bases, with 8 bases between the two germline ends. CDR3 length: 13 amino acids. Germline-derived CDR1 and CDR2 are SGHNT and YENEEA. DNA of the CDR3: TGTGCCAGCAGCTTAGGGCAGGGGGAGACCCAGTACTTC. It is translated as CASSLGQGETQYF.

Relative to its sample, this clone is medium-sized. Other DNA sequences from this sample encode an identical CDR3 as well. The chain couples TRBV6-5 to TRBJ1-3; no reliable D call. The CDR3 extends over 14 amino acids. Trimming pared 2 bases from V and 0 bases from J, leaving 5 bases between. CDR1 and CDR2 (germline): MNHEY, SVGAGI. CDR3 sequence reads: CASSYGSSGNTIYF. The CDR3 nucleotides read TGTGCCAGCAGTTACGGGAGCTCTGGAAACACCATATATTTT.

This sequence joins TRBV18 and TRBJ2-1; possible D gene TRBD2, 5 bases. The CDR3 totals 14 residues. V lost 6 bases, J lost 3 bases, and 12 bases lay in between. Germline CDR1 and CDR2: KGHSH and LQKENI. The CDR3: CASSLVRGYNEQFF. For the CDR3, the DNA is TGTGCCAGCTCTTTGGTCCGGGGCTACAATGAGCAGTTCTTC.

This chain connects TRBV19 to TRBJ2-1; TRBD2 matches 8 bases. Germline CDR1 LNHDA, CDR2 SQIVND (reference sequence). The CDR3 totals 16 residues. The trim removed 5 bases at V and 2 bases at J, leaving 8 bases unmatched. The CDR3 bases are TGTGCCAGTAGTCGTCAACTAGCGGAGCCCTACAATGAGCAGTTCTTC. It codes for CASSRQLAEPYNEQFF.

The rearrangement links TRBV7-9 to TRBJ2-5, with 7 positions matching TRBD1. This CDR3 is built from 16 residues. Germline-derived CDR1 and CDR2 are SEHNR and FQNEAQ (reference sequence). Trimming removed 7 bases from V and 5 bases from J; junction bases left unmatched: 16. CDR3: CASTKSRQGFRETQYF. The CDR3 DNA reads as TGTGCCAGCACCAAATCGAGACAGGGCTTTCGGGAGACCCAGTACTTC.

In DNA, the CDR3 is TGTGCCAGCAGCTTAGTCGGCGGGGTGAATGAGCAGTTCTTC. Translation: CASSLVGGVNEQFF. V and J are TRBV11-2 and TRBJ2-1, with D perhaps matching TRBD2 (6 bases). From germline, CDR1 is SGHAT and CDR2 FQNNGV. The CDR3 extends over 14 amino acids. The V end lost 1 base, the J end lost 7 bases, and 11 bases lay between the germline ends.

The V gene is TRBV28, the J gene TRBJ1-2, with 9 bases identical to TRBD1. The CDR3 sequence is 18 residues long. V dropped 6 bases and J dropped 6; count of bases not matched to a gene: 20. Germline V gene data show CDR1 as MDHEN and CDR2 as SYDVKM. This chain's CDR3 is CASSLDILEQGANNGYTF. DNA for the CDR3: TGTGCCAGCAGCCTTGACATACTCGAACAGGGGGCGAATAATGGCTACACCTTC.

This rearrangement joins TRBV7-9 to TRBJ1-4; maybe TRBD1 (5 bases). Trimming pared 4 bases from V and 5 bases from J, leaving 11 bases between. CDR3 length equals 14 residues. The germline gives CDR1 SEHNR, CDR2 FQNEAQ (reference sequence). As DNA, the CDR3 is TGTGCCAGCAGCTCTGACAGAGCGAATGAAAAACTGTTTTTT. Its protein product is CASSSDRANEKLFF.

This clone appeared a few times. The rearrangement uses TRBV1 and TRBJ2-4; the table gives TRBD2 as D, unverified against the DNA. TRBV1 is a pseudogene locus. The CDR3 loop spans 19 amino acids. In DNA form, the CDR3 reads TGCACCAGCAGCCAAGATCTTCAAGGGAGGATACTAGCCAAAAACATTCAGTACTTC. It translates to CTSSQDLQGRILAKNIQYF.

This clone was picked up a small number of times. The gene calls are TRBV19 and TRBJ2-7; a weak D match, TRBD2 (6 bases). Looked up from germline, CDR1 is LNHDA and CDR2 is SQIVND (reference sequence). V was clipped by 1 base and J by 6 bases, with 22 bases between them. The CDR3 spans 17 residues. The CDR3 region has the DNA TGTGCCAGTAGTATAGGGCCCCCTTGGGGGAGGTCGAGCGAGCAGTACTTC. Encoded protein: CASSIGPPWGRSSEQYF.

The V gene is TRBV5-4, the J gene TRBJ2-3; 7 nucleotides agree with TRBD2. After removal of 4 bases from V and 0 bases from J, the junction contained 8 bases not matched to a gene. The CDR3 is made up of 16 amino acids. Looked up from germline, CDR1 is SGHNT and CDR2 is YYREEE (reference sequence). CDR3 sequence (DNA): TGTGCCAGCAGCGGGACTACCGGCCCAAGCACAGATACGCAGTATTTT. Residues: CASSGTTGPSTDTQYF.

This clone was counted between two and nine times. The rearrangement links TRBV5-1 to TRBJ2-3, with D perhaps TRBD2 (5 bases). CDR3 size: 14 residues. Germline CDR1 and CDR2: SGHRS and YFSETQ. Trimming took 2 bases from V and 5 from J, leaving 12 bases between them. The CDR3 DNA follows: TGCGCCAGCAGCTTCCGGGGTGTTGGAGATACGCAGTATTTT. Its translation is CASSFRGVGDTQYF.

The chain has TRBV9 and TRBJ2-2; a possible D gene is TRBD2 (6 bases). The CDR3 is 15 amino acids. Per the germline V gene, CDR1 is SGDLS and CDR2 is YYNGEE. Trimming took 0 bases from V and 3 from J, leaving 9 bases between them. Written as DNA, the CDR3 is TGTGCCAGCAGCGTAGGGGCGGGATACACCGGGGAGCTGTTTTTT. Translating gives CASSVGAGYTGELFF.

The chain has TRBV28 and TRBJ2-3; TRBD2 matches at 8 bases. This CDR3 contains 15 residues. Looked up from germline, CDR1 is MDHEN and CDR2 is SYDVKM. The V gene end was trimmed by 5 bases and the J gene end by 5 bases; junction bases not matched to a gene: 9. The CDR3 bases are TGTGCCAGCAGTCCCCCCGCGGGGGGCGTAGATACGCAGTATTTT. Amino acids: CASSPPAGGVDTQYF.

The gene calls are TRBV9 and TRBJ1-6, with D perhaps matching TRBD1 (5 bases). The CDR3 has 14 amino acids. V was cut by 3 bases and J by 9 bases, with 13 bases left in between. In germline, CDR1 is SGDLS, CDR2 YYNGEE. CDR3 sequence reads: CASSEFRGASPLHF. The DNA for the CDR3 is TGTGCCAGCAGCGAATTTCGTGGGGCTTCACCCCTCCACTTT.

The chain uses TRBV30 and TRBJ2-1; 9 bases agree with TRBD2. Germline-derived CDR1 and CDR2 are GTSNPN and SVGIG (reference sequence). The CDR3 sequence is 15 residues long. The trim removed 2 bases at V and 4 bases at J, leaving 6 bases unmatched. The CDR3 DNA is TGTGCCTGGAGTACAAGACTAGCGGAATACAATGAGCAGTTCTTC. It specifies CAWSTRLAEYNEQFF.

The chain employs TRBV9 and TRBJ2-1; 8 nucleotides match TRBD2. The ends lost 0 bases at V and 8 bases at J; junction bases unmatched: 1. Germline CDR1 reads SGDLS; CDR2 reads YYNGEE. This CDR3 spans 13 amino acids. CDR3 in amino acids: CASSVDSGDEQFF. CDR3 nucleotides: TGTGCCAGCAGCGTAGATAGCGGGGATGAGCAGTTCTTC.

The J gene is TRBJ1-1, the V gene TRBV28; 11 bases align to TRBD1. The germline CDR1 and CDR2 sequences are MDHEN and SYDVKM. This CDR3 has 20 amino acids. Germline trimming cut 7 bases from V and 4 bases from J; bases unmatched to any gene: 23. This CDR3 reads CASNSRLRRTGGSFGTEAFF. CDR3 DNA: TGTGCCAGCAATTCACGACTGCGTAGGACAGGGGGCTCGTTTGGCACTGAAGCTTTCTTT.

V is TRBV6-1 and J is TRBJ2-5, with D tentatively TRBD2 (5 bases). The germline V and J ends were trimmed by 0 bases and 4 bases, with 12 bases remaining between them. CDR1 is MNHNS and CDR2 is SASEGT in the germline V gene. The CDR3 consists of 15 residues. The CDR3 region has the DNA TGTGCCAGCAGTGAAGCGCAAGGGAGTTCAGAGACCCAGTACTTC. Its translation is CASSEAQGSSETQYF.

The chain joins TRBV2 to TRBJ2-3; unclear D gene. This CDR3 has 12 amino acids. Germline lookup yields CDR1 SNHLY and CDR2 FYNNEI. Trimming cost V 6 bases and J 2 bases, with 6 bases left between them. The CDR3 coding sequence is TGTGCCAGCAGGCCCTACACAGATACGCAGTATTTT. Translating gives CASRPYTDTQYF.

CDR3 sequence (DNA): TGTGCCAGCAGTTTACGGACAGGGGTGAATTCACCCCTCCACTTT. Protein product: CASSLRTGVNSPLHF. The rearrangement joins TRBV6-6 to TRBJ1-6; 9 nucleotides match TRBD1. The CDR3 is made up of 15 amino acids. The germline V gene encodes CDR1 MNHNY and CDR2 SVGAGI (reference sequence). Losses at the gene ends were 4 bases for V and 7 bases for J; bases not matched to a gene: 5.